This T cell receptor beta chain was recorded in a study of CD8+ T cells in alopecia areata. Study-wide context: The drug, oral tofacitinib, was given to treated patients at 5 to 10 mg twice daily.

Concerning this clone itself: The antigen is not known.

This sample's treatment: oral pan-JAK inhibitor, 5-10 mg twice daily. General study findings and limits: Many expanded lesional clones stayed in scalp and blood while on tofacitinib. Scalp clonality, along with expanded CD8+ clones among the top 100, was significantly decreased by tofacitinib.

The CDR3 covers 13 residues. Deletions cut 8 bases from V and 7 bases from J, with 14 bases between. CDR1 and CDR2 from the germline V gene are SNHLY and FYNNEI. After isolation, RNA underwent reverse transcription to generate cDNA as the sequencing template. The assay was immunoSEQ multiplex PCR, and TCRdb's table has in-frame clones only and misses some. The table includes roughly 100,000 clones, around 60% detected once. This sample comprised CD8+ T cells sorted from blood, obtained at week 4, from a patient treated with tofacitinib. The sequence derives from a human donor with alopecia areata. The chain links TRBV2 to TRBJ1-4; D remains ambiguous. CDR3 DNA sequence: TGTGCCAGCGCGGGCCCCAGAAGTGAAAAACTGTTTTTT. Translating it yields CASAGPRSEKLFF.